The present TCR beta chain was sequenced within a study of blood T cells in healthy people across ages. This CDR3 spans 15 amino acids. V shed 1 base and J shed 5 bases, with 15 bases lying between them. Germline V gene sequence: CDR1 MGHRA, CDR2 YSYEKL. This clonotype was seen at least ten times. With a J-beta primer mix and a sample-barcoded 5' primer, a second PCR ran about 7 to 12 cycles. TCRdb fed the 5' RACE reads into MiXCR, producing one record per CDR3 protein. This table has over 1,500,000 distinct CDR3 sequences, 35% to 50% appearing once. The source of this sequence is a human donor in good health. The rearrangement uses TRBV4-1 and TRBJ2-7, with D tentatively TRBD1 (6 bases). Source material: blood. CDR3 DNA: TGCGCCAGCAGCCAAGGGTTCCAGGGGACCGACGAGCAGTACTTC. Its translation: CASSQGFQGTDEQYF.